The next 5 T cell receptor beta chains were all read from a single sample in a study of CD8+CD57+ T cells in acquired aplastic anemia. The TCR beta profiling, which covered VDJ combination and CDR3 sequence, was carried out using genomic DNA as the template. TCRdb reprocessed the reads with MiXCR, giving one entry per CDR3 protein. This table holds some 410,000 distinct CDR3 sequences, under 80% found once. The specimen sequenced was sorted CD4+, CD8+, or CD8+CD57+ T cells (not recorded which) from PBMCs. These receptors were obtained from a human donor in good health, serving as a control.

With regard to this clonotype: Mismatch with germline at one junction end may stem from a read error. CDR3 nucleotide sequence: TGCGCCAACAGCTGGCAACCTGGGACAGGGGGAGGTGAGCAGTACTTC. The encoded protein is CANSWQPGTGGGEQYF. V gene TRBV7-6 combines with J gene TRBJ2-7; 11 bases agree with TRBD1. The length of the CDR3 is 16 residues. CDR1 and CDR2 (germline): SGHVS, FNYEAQ.

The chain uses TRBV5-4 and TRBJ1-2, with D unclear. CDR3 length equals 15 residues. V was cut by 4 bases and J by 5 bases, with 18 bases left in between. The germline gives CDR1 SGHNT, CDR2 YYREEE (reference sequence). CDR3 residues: CASSAGVSKAYGYTF. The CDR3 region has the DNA TGTGCCAGCAGCGCAGGCGTAAGCAAAGCGTATGGCTACACCTTC.

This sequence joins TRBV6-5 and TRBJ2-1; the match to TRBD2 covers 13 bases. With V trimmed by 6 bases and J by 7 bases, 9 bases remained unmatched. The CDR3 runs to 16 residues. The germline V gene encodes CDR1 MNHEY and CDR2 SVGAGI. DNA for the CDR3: TGTGCCAGCAGAGACTTAACTAGCGGGGGGGCTAATGAGCAGTTCTTC. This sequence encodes CASRDLTSGGANEQFF.

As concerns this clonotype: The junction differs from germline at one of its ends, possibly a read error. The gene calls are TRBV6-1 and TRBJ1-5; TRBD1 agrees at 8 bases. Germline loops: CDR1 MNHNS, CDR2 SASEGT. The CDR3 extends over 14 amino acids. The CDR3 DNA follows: TGTGCCAGCAGTGCCGACGACAGGGGTACGCCCCAGCCTTTT. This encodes CASSADDRGTPQPF.

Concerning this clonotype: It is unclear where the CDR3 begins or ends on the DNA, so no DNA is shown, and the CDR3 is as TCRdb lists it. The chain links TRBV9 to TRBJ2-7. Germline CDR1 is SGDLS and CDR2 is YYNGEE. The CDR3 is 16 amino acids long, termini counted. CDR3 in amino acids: CASSLRGTEQFFEQYF.